This TCR beta chain was identified in a study of response to subunit inactivated influenza vaccine. In TCRdb, the RT-PCR reads were re-called with MiXCR into one record per CDR3 protein. The sample has about 540,000 distinct CDR3 sequences; roughly 23% are singletons. The CDR3 contains 15 residues. After removal of 3 bases from V and 6 bases from J, the junction contained 6 bases not matched to a gene. These same data were also listed under a study on T cells expressing NK-cell markers. That source reports: Scientists made TCR beta cDNA using 5'RACE template switching with UMIs.

This TCR came from a man aged 50 to 60 who received an inactivated influenza vaccine. Here the sequenced sample was CD4+ T cells sorted from PBMCs, taken about 13 days after vaccination. The gene calls are TRBV12-3 or TRBV12-4 and TRBJ2-3; the match to TRBD2 covers 10 bases. The CDR3 DNA follows: TGTGCCAGCAGTTTTATTAGCGGGGGGCGTGATACGCAGTATTTT. It yields the protein CASSFISGGRDTQYF.